Shown below are 28 T cell receptor beta chains from a single sample sequenced in a study of blood T cell repertoires in COVID-19. Repertoires were generated with immunoSEQ multiplex PCR, while TCRdb's copy carries only in-frame clones and drops some. The sample has roughly 180,000 clones, approximately 80% seen once. Sequencing was carried out using peripheral blood. The receptors were gathered from a woman aged 50 to 65 with active or convalescent COVID-19.

V and J are TRBV9 and TRBJ2-7, with 8 positions matching TRBD2. This CDR3 has 16 residues. V was clipped by 4 bases and J by 2 bases; unmatched bases: 11. Germline CDR1 reads SGDLS; CDR2 reads YYNGEE. The CDR3 nucleotides are TGTGCCAGCAGCCCGGGGGGGGCAGTTCTTACCTACGAGCAGTACTTC. This gives the protein CASSPGGAVLTYEQYF.

This chain uses TRBV28 with TRBJ2-1; a possible D gene is TRBD1 (5 bases). The CDR3 runs 11 residues. Germline CDR1 is MDHEN and CDR2 is SYDVKM. Trimming removed 8 bases from V and 11 bases from J, with 13 bases in between. The DNA for the CDR3 is TGTGCCAGCGGGGCGACACGTAAGCAGTTCTTC. This gives the protein CASGATRKQFF.

The chain carries TRBV15 and TRBJ2-7, with 10 bases matching TRBD1. The germline gives CDR1 LNHNV, CDR2 YYDKDF (reference sequence). The CDR3 is made up of 15 amino acids. V shed 1 base and J 5 bases; nucleotides not matched to a gene: 5. CDR3: CATSRAGQGVDEQYF. DNA for the CDR3: TGTGCCACCAGCAGAGCCGGACAGGGGGTCGACGAGCAGTACTTC.

V and J are TRBV5-4 and TRBJ2-2, with unresolved D. The CDR3 extends over 15 amino acids. The ends were cut back, 4 bases at V and 0 bases at J, with 10 bases in the middle. Germline CDR1 and CDR2: SGHNT and YYREEE (reference sequence). CDR3 in amino acids: CASSRERANTGELFF. The CDR3 DNA reads as TGTGCCAGCAGCCGCGAGCGCGCGAACACCGGGGAGCTGTTTTTT.

The chain employs TRBV24-1 and TRBJ2-1; 9 nucleotides line up with TRBD1. The CDR3 runs 15 residues. Germline V lookup: CDR1 KGHDR, CDR2 SFDVKD. With V trimmed by 3 bases and J by 3 bases, 2 bases remained unmatched. CDR3 protein: CATSDTGQGYNEQFF. CDR3 DNA: TGTGCCACCAGTGATACGGGACAGGGCTACAATGAGCAGTTCTTC.

The chain joins TRBV2 to TRBJ1-5; the D gene is possibly TRBD1 (5 bases). The CDR3 is 14 amino acids. V lost 3 bases to trimming and J lost 6 bases, with 12 bases between them. The germline V gene has CDR1 SNHLY and CDR2 FYNNEI. Here the CDR3 DNA reads TGTGCCAGCAGTGAGATAGCGGGGGGTCAGCCCCAGCATTTT. Protein sequence: CASSEIAGGQPQHF.

The chain is built from TRBV19 and TRBJ1-6, with D hard to call. Trimming removed 5 bases at V and 8 bases at J, with 10 bases between. There are 13 residues in the CDR3. Per the germline V gene, CDR1 is LNHDA and CDR2 is SQIVND (reference sequence). The CDR3 coding sequence is TGTGCCAGTAGTGAGGAAGCGGATTCACCCCTCCACTTT. As protein: CASSEEADSPLHF.

V and J are TRBV5-6 and TRBJ1-3; no clear D gene. V gave up 1 base and J gave up 3 bases, with 17 bases separating them. CDR3 length: 17 residues. CDR1 and CDR2 from the germline V gene are SGHDT and YYEEEE. CDR3 region: CASSLFPGSALGNTIYF. The CDR3, as DNA: TGTGCCAGCAGCTTGTTTCCAGGTTCAGCCCTTGGAAACACCATATATTTT.

The gene calls are TRBV5-1 and TRBJ1-2, with a possible D match to TRBD1 (6 bases). Germline CDR1 and CDR2: SGHRS and YFSETQ. CDR3 size: 13 residues. V dropped 4 bases and J dropped 2 bases, with 9 bases sitting between them. The CDR3 sequence is CASSRDTNYGYTF. The DNA of the CDR3 is TGCGCCAGCAGCAGGGACACCAACTATGGCTACACCTTC.

The chain is built from TRBV18 and TRBJ1-1; 7 bases fit TRBD1. The CDR3 loop spans 14 amino acids. Germline V lookup: CDR1 KGHSH, CDR2 LQKENI. J was trimmed by 4 bases and V by 5 bases; bases with no gene match: 7. The CDR3 region is CASSNDRASTEAFF. The CDR3 bases are TGTGCCAGCTCAAACGACAGGGCGTCCACTGAAGCTTTCTTT.

The chain links TRBV6-1 to TRBJ1-2; 9 positions match TRBD1. J lost 2 bases, V lost 3 bases, and 1 base had no gene match. Germline V gives CDR1 MNHNS, CDR2 SASEGT. The length of the CDR3 is 14 residues. For the CDR3, the DNA is TGTGCCAGCAGTGACGGGACAGGGAACTATGGCTACACCTTC. It yields the protein CASSDGTGNYGYTF.

This sequence joins TRBV24-1 and TRBJ2-1; D call uncertain. The CDR3 sequence is 17 residues long. V lost 4 bases to trimming and J lost 3 bases, with 18 bases between them. Looked up from germline, CDR1 is KGHDR and CDR2 is SFDVKD. In DNA form, the CDR3 reads TGTGCCACCAGTGACCGTTCTAGGCCCGTCTTCTACAATGAGCAGTTCTTC. Translating it yields CATSDRSRPVFYNEQFF.

J is TRBJ1-2 and V is TRBV7-2; 8 bases align to TRBD1. Per germline, CDR1 SGHTA and CDR2 FQGNSA. J was trimmed by 7 bases and V by 2 bases; bases with no gene match: 9. The CDR3 extends over 15 amino acids. CDR3 sequence (DNA): TGTGCCAGCAGCTTAAACGGATGGACAGGGAGTGGCTACACCTTC. Protein: CASSLNGWTGSGYTF.

The chain links TRBV6-2 or TRBV6-3 to TRBJ2-5; 9 bases agree with TRBD1. This CDR3 is built from 16 residues. V lost 5 bases, J lost 5 bases, and 12 bases stayed unmatched. Germline V gene data show CDR1 as MNHEY and CDR2 as SVGEGT. DNA of the CDR3: TGTGCCAGCAGTAGCCGCCACAGGGGGCAAGGGGAGACCCAGTACTTC. This codes for CASSSRHRGQGETQYF.

CDR3 nucleotide sequence: TGTGCCAGCAGCCCTCGGACAGGGCCGAACACCGGGGAGCTGTTTTTT. It yields the protein CASSPRTGPNTGELFF. This chain joins TRBV7-2 and TRBJ2-2, with 8 bases that match TRBD1. This CDR3 region has 16 residues. V was pared by 5 bases and J by 0 bases, with 5 bases of the junction left unmatched. Germline V CDR1 and CDR2: SGHTA, FQGNSA.

Only a few counts were recorded for this clone. This chain connects TRBV5-5 to TRBJ2-2; TRBD1 might be the D (6 bases). Trimming removed 0 bases at V and 5 bases at J, with 11 bases between. Germline V CDR1 and CDR2: SGHKS, YYEKEE (reference sequence). This CDR3 spans 15 amino acids. DNA of the CDR3: TGTGCCAGCAGCTTGGTAGGGGACAAAACCGGGGAGCTGTTTTTT. Protein: CASSLVGDKTGELFF.

This clone was counted once. V and J are TRBV29-1 and TRBJ1-1, with D possibly being TRBD1 (5 bases). The CDR3 is 12 amino acids. V was clipped by 3 bases and J by 5 bases, with 10 bases between them. Germline V gene sequence: CDR1 SQVTM, CDR2 ANQGSEA. Here the CDR3 DNA reads TGCAGCGTTGATAAGGGGCGGACTGAAGCTTTCTTT. Its protein product is CSVDKGRTEAFF.

With respect to this clone: Distinct nucleotide sequences in the sample also encode this CDR3. The genes are TRBV18 and TRBJ1-1; D is perhaps TRBD1 (5 bases). V was pared by 6 bases and J by 3 bases, with 14 bases between. The CDR3 runs to 14 residues. The germline gives CDR1 KGHSH, CDR2 LQKENI. As DNA, the CDR3 is TGTGCCAGCTCCCCAAGGGGTCGGGACACTGAAGCTTTCTTT. It is translated as CASSPRGRDTEAFF.

This clone was seen only once. The gene calls are TRBV2 and TRBJ2-1; no clear D gene. The CDR3 is 12 amino acids. Trimming stripped 6 bases from V and 3 bases from J, with 6 bases between. Germline CDR1 is SNHLY and CDR2 is FYNNEI. The CDR3 protein is CASSGDYNEQFF. CDR3 nucleotides: TGTGCCAGCAGCGGAGACTACAATGAGCAGTTCTTC.

The chain has TRBV5-6 and TRBJ2-6; 9 nucleotides agree with TRBD1. Germline assignment: CDR1 SGHDT and CDR2 YYEEEE. CDR3 length equals 14 residues. The trim removed 4 bases at V and 9 bases at J, leaving 5 bases unmatched. Written as DNA, the CDR3 is TGTGCCAGCAGCCTGGACAGGGGTATCAACGTCCTGACTTTC. It is translated as CASSLDRGINVLTF. Variable domain in full (rest from reference TRBV5-6 and TRBJ2-6): DAGVTQSPTHLIKTRGQQVTLRCSPKSGHDTVSWYQQALGQGPQFIFQYYEEEERQRGNFPDRFSGHQFPNYSSELNVNALLLGDSALYLCASSLDRGINVLTFGAGSRLTVL.

This chain joins TRBV27 and TRBJ1-1, with no clear D. In germline, CDR1 is MNHEY, CDR2 SMNVEV (reference sequence). V lost 5 bases to trimming and J lost 5 bases, with 12 bases between them. The CDR3 length is 13 residues. Here the CDR3 reads CASSPRPGTEAFF. The DNA for the CDR3 is TGTGCCAGCAGTCCACGGCCGGGGACTGAAGCTTTCTTT.

The chain has TRBV12-3 or TRBV12-4 and TRBJ1-2, with TRBD1 identical over 7 bases. CDR3 size: 13 residues. Trimming cost V 4 bases and J 4 bases; bases outside gene matches: 3. The CDR3 loop reads CASSSGGPYGYTF. CDR3 bases: TGTGCCAGCAGTTCAGGGGGGCCCTATGGCTACACCTTC.

The chain couples TRBV2 to TRBJ1-1; tentative D call: TRBD1 (5 bases). Germline V CDR1 and CDR2: SNHLY, FYNNEI. The V and J ends lost 8 bases and 4 bases respectively, with 11 bases between them. This CDR3 has 12 residues. The DNA for the CDR3 is TGTGCCAGCGCTAGGAGGGGCACTGAAGCTTTCTTT. The encoded protein is CASARRGTEAFF.

The chain carries TRBV7-2 and TRBJ1-5, with 8 bases fitting TRBD1. There are 16 residues in the CDR3. From germline, CDR1 is SGHTA and CDR2 FQGNSA. With 5 bases clipped from V and 7 bases from J, the junction kept 13 bases outside the gene matches. The CDR3 sequence is CASSERTGRGEQPQHF. DNA for the CDR3: TGTGCCAGCAGCGAGAGGACAGGGAGAGGGGAACAGCCCCAGCATTTT.

The chain recombines TRBV7-8 with TRBJ2-2; perhaps TRBD1 as D (5 bases). V gave up 2 bases and J gave up 3 bases, with 16 bases separating them. This CDR3 is 17 amino acids long. CDR1 and CDR2 from the germline V gene are SGHVS and FQNEAQ. Written as DNA, the CDR3 is TGTGCCAGCAGCTTAACGCCGGACATTGGTTACACCGGGGAGCTGTTTTTT. It codes for CASSLTPDIGYTGELFF. The full variable domain, with the rest looked up from reference TRBV7-8 and TRBJ2-2, is GAGVSQSPRYKVAKRGQDVALRCDPISGHVSLFWYQQALGQGPEFLTYFQNEAQLDKSGLPSDRFFAERPEGSVSTLKIQRTQQEDSAVYLCASSLTPDIGYTGELFFGEGSRLTVL.

This clone was counted only a few times. The CDR3 region is CASSSQTVAKNIQYF. DNA for the CDR3: TGTGCCAGCAGCTCACAGACAGTAGCCAAAAACATTCAGTACTTC. The chain has TRBV7-2 and TRBJ2-4, with a weak D call TRBD1 (5 bases). V gave up 4 bases and J gave up 0 bases, with 10 bases separating them. CDR1 and CDR2 (germline): SGHTA, FQGNSA. This CDR3 is 15 amino acids long.

The chain couples TRBV28 to TRBJ1-1; maybe TRBD1 (6 bases). The CDR3 consists of 14 residues. Trimming took 7 bases from V and 1 from J, leaving 13 bases between them. Germline loops: CDR1 MDHEN, CDR2 SYDVKM. CDR3 amino acids: CASTEGGANTEAFF. CDR3 in DNA: TGTGCCAGCACTGAAGGGGGGGCGAACACTGAAGCTTTCTTT.

The chain joins TRBV28 to TRBJ1-2; the match to TRBD1 covers 7 bases. This CDR3 is 14 amino acids long. In germline, CDR1 is MDHEN, CDR2 SYDVKM. The V gene end was trimmed by 6 bases and the J gene end by 8 bases; junction bases not matched to a gene: 12. This chain's CDR3 is CASSTKPTGLGYTF. The CDR3 DNA sequence: TGTGCCAGCAGCACCAAACCGACAGGGCTGGGCTACACCTTC.